The 11 T cell receptor beta chains given below trace back to one sample, sequenced in a study of T cell changes during pregnancy in multiple sclerosis. The protocol was immunoSEQ multiplex PCR, while the TCRdb copy is restricted to in-frame clones and leaves out a portion. The data hold 75,000 to 95,000 clones, with almost 95% observed a single time. Sequencing used peripheral blood, obtained after pregnancy. The receptors shown here come from a female donor with multiple sclerosis, enrolled in a pregnancy study.

This chain uses TRBV10-3 with TRBJ2-7; TRBD2 aligns across 12 bases. V trimming: 5 bases; J trimming: 2 bases; junction bases outside the gene matches: 4. The CDR3 contains 15 residues. Germline V lookup: CDR1 ENHRY, CDR2 SYGVKD. The CDR3 is CAISPSSGGAYEQYF. DNA of the CDR3: TGTGCCATCAGTCCCTCTAGCGGGGGGGCCTACGAGCAGTACTTC.

V gene TRBV7-2 combines with J gene TRBJ1-3; D is possibly TRBD1 (5 bases). CDR1 and CDR2 (germline): SGHTA, FQGNSA. This CDR3 has 15 amino acids. Trimming shortened V by 3 bases and J by 3 bases, and 12 bases separated the two germline ends. DNA for the CDR3: TGTGCCAGCAGCTTCCGACGGGGGGTTGGAAACACCATATATTTT. As protein: CASSFRRGVGNTIYF.

V and J are TRBV2 and TRBJ1-5; 7 positions match TRBD1. The trim removed 8 bases at V and 6 bases at J, leaving 7 bases unmatched. This CDR3 region has 13 residues. The germline CDR1 and CDR2 sequences are SNHLY and FYNNEI. CDR3 region: CASSGQGVQPQHF. In DNA form, the CDR3 reads TGTGCCAGCTCGGGGCAGGGGGTTCAGCCCCAGCATTTT.

This chain links TRBV27 with TRBJ1-5; no firm D call. The CDR3 length is 13 residues. Germline assignment: CDR1 MNHEY and CDR2 SMNVEV (reference sequence). V was shortened by 5 bases and J by 7 bases, with 12 bases between the two germline ends. The CDR3 protein is CASSPRHEQPQHF. In nucleotides, the CDR3 is TGTGCCAGCAGTCCCCGACACGAACAGCCCCAGCATTTT.

Remarks on this clone: At one of its ends the junction is not consistent with the germline gene, which may arise from a read error. The chain couples TRBV5-1 to TRBJ1-5, with TRBD1 matching 8 bases. CDR1 and CDR2 (germline): SGHRS, YFSETQ. The CDR3 sequence is 14 residues long. DNA for the CDR3: TGCGCCAGCAGTTTGGGACAGGACCATCAGCCCCAGCATTTT. Protein product: CASSLGQDHQPQHF.

The chain links TRBV19 to TRBJ1-1; D is uncertain. CDR3 length: 11 amino acids. V shed 7 bases and J shed 8 bases, with 11 bases lying between them. Germline-derived CDR1 and CDR2 are LNHDA and SQIVND (reference sequence). For the CDR3, the DNA is TGTGCCAGTACCACTTCAGGCGAAGCTTTCTTT. Its protein is CASTTSGEAFF.

This chain uses TRBV19 with TRBJ1-1, with 8 bases lining up with TRBD1. The V gene's germline CDR1 is LNHDA and CDR2 SQIVND (reference sequence). The CDR3 runs 13 residues. Trimming at V came to 5 bases and at J to 7 bases, leaving 6 bases not matched to a gene. CDR3 protein: CASSARQGIEAFF. Written as DNA, the CDR3 is TGTGCCAGTAGTGCCAGACAGGGGATTGAAGCTTTCTTT.

This clone was seen just once. The chain is built from TRBV2 and TRBJ1-2; 9 nucleotides match TRBD1. This CDR3 is built from 12 residues. Unmatched junction bases numbered 5, after V lost 6 bases and J lost 9 bases. Germline CDR1 SNHLY, CDR2 FYNNEI. The CDR3 coding sequence is TGTGCCAGCAGAGGGGACAGGGCACGCTACACCTTC. Protein sequence: CASRGDRARYTF.

The chain is built from TRBV5-1 and TRBJ2-5; TRBD1 aligns across 11 bases. The CDR3 covers 14 residues. The junction had 3 bases not matched to a gene; V was cut back by 4 bases and J by 4 bases. Germline V lookup: CDR1 SGHRS, CDR2 YFSETQ. This chain's CDR3 is CASSQGTGGETQYF. CDR3 DNA: TGCGCCAGCAGCCAGGGGACAGGGGGAGAGACCCAGTACTTC. Drawing the rest from reference TRBV5-1 and TRBJ2-5, the complete variable domain is KAGVTQTPRYLIKTRGQQVTLSCSPISGHRSVSWYQQTPGQGLQFLFEYFSETQRNKGNFPGRFSGRQFSNSRSEMNVSTLELGDSALYLCASSQGTGGETQYFGPGTRLLVL.

This chain uses TRBV15 with TRBJ2-3; 7 bases fit TRBD2. In germline, CDR1 is LNHNV, CDR2 YYDKDF (reference sequence). V dropped 3 bases and J dropped 2; count of bases not matched to a gene: 8. The CDR3 has 16 amino acids. The CDR3 sequence: CATSRGSGEDTDTQYF. CDR3 DNA sequence: TGTGCCACCAGCAGGGGGAGCGGGGAGGACACAGATACGCAGTATTTT. The full variable domain, completed using reference TRBV15 and TRBJ2-3, is DAMVIQNPRYQVTQFGKPVTLSCSQTLNHNVMYWYQQKSSQAPKLLFHYYDKDFNNEADTPDNFQSRRPNTSFCFLDIRSPGLGDTAMYLCATSRGSGEDTDTQYFGPGTRLTVL.

J is TRBJ2-7 and V is TRBV2; D is uncertain. V lost 2 bases to trimming and J lost 2 bases, with 16 bases between them. The CDR3 loop spans 16 amino acids. Germline V gene lookup returns CDR1 SNHLY and CDR2 FYNNEI. CDR3 in amino acids: CASSEYGLVGPYEQYF. CDR3 nucleotides: TGTGCCAGCAGTGAATACGGGTTAGTCGGTCCCTACGAGCAGTACTTC.